These 4 T cell receptor beta chains were all obtained from the same sample, sequenced in a study of patients and donors after allogeneic stem cell transplantation. TCRdb reprocessed the RT-PCR reads via MiXCR and lists one record per CDR3 protein. The table has hundreds of thousands of distinct CDR3 sequences, approximately 16% seen once; the top ten hold 7.2%. The sequenced material came from blood, either unsorted or a sorted T cell fraction (not recorded which). Receptors originate from a human donor who was either an allogeneic HSCT recipient or a stem cell or donor lymphocyte infusion donor (not recorded which). It is not recorded whose cells these are; they may come from a transplant donor.

This clonotype was found a few times. This chain uses TRBV7-9 with TRBJ2-1; TRBD2 matches 7 bases. V dropped 1 base and J dropped 4; count of bases not matched to a gene: 7. The CDR3 sequence is 16 residues long. Germline V gene lookup returns CDR1 SEHNR and CDR2 FQNEAQ (reference sequence). CDR3 sequence reads: CASSLVERGLYNEQFF. The DNA for the CDR3 is TGTGCCAGCAGCTTAGTGGAGCGGGGTCTATACAATGAGCAGTTCTTC.

This chain links TRBV7-8 with TRBJ1-5; D unresolved. V dropped 1 base and J dropped 4 bases, with 11 bases sitting between them. The CDR3 spans 15 residues. The germline gives CDR1 SGHVS, CDR2 FQNEAQ. The CDR3 region has the DNA TGTGCCAGCAGCTTAGTTTCGGCCAGAAATCAGCCCCAGCATTTT. As protein: CASSLVSARNQPQHF. The whole variable domain, filled in from reference TRBV7-8 and TRBJ1-5, reads GAGVSQSPRYKVAKRGQDVALRCDPISGHVSLFWYQQALGQGPEFLTYFQNEAQLDKSGLPSDRFFAERPEGSVSTLKIQRTQQEDSAVYLCASSLVSARNQPQHFGDGTRLSIL.

This clonotype has at least ten counts. This sequence joins TRBV11-2 and TRBJ2-6; 7 bases are shared with TRBD1. Looked up from germline, CDR1 is SGHAT and CDR2 is FQNNGV. V lost 3 bases to trimming and J lost 0 bases; unmatched junction nucleotides: 8. The CDR3 consists of 18 residues. CDR3 in DNA: TGTGCCAGCAGCTTCCAGACAGGGATACACTCTGGGGCCAACGTCCTGACTTTC. Encoded protein: CASSFQTGIHSGANVLTF.

There are a few counts of this clonotype. The rearrangement joins TRBV5-6 to TRBJ2-3; 8 nucleotides line up with TRBD2. The CDR3 spans 12 residues. Per germline, CDR1 SGHDT and CDR2 YYEEEE. The V gene end was trimmed by 6 bases and the J gene end by 9 bases; junction bases not matched to a gene: 6. CDR3 sequence (DNA): TGTGCCAGCAAGTCGGGGGGGCGGACGCAGTATTTT. This encodes CASKSGGRTQYF.